Each of the 19 T cell receptor beta chains below was sequenced from the same sample in a study of a mutant IDH1 vaccine in newly diagnosed glioma. TCRdb keeps only in-frame clones here, not all; method: immunoSEQ multiplex PCR. The sample includes roughly 40,000 clones, over 75% of them seen just once. No antigen has been assigned to these receptors. Time point described: week 5, during vaccination. Vaccination comprised doses that each held 300 ug of mutant IDH1 20-mer peptide, plus topical imiquimod. This sample comprised PBMCs, obtained from a glioma patient whose treatment included an IDH1 peptide vaccine. These receptors were collected from a man between 35 and 55 years old with glioma.

The chain is built from TRBV2 and TRBJ2-7, with TRBD2 identical over 12 bases. With V trimmed by 6 bases and J by 3 bases, 15 bases remained unmatched. The CDR3 sequence is 18 residues long. CDR1 is SNHLY and CDR2 is FYNNEI in the germline V gene. The CDR3 here is CASRGGTLLAGGRYEQYF. CDR3 DNA sequence: TGTGCCAGCAGGGGGGGGACGCTTCTAGCGGGAGGGCGCTACGAGCAGTACTTC. Full variable domain (missing parts from reference TRBV2 and TRBJ2-7): EPEVTQTPSHQVTQMGQEVILRCVPISNHLYFYWYRQILGQKVEFLVSFYNNEISEKSEIFDDQFSVERPDGSNFTLKIRSTKLEDSAMYFCASRGGTLLAGGRYEQYFGPGTRLTVT.

The chain couples TRBV6-6 to TRBJ2-5; TRBD2 aligns across 7 bases. V shed 4 bases, J shed 4 bases, and the junction held 12 bases outside the gene matches. Germline CDR1 is MNHNY and CDR2 is SVGAGI (reference sequence). This CDR3 has 16 residues. Written as DNA, the CDR3 is TGTGCCAGCAGTTGGGGACCGGCGGGAGCGGGAGAGACCCAGTACTTC. Translating gives CASSWGPAGAGETQYF.

The rearrangement joins TRBV19 to TRBJ2-2, with 9 positions matching TRBD1. J gave up 7 bases and V 4 bases, and 4 bases lay outside the gene matches. The CDR3 covers 14 residues. Germline V gives CDR1 LNHDA, CDR2 SQIVND (reference sequence). CDR3 protein: CASSRGQGIGELFF. Written as DNA, the CDR3 is TGTGCCAGTAGTAGAGGACAGGGGATCGGGGAGCTGTTTTTT.

CDR3 DNA sequence: TGTGCCAGCAGTGAAGTAACAGGGAGGGGGGAGCTGTTTTTT. It yields the protein CASSEVTGRGELFF. J is TRBJ2-2 and V is TRBV2; TRBD1 or TRBD2 may be the D gene (6 bases each). The CDR3 is made up of 14 amino acids. Germline CDR1 is SNHLY and CDR2 is FYNNEI. The V and J ends lost 1 base and 8 bases respectively, with 11 bases between them.

The sample holds a few counts of this clone. This chain connects TRBV5-1 to TRBJ2-2; D may be TRBD1 (5 bases). Germline lookup yields CDR1 SGHRS and CDR2 YFSETQ. The CDR3 sequence is 15 residues long. With 2 bases removed from V and 2 bases from J, the gap between germline ends came to 10 bases. Here the CDR3 DNA reads TGCGCCAGCAGCTTCGAGACAGCCAACACCGGGGAGCTGTTTTTT. The encoded protein is CASSFETANTGELFF.

The chain links TRBV4-3 to TRBJ2-1, with 9 bases identical to TRBD1. Germline trimming cut 1 base from V and 4 bases from J; bases unmatched to any gene: 8. This CDR3 has 17 residues. Germline CDR1 LGHNA, CDR2 YSLEER. The CDR3 spells CASSQVLGQGLYNEQFF. The DNA for the CDR3 is TGCGCCAGCAGCCAAGTTTTGGGACAGGGTCTATACAATGAGCAGTTCTTC.

The chain uses TRBV28 and TRBJ1-5; possible D gene TRBD1, 5 bases. CDR3 length equals 14 residues. Germline CDR1 MDHEN, CDR2 SYDVKM. V shed 8 bases and J shed 3 bases, with 14 bases lying between them. The CDR3 bases are TGTGCCAGCGTTCTAGGGGCCCTCAATCAGCCCCAGCATTTT. It specifies CASVLGALNQPQHF.

CDR3 residues: CASSPRLASNEQFF. CDR3 DNA: TGTGCCAGCAGCCCTAGACTAGCGAGCAATGAGCAGTTCTTC. The chain uses TRBV7-3 and TRBJ2-1; 8 bases match TRBD2. This CDR3 comprises 14 residues. J was trimmed by 6 bases and V by 5 bases; bases with no gene match: 6. The germline V gene encodes CDR1 SGHTA and CDR2 FQGTGA.

The V call is TRBV28, the J call TRBJ1-4; the D gene is possibly TRBD1 (5 bases). The CDR3 has 11 amino acids. The germline CDR1 and CDR2 sequences are MDHEN and SYDVKM. Between the trimmed V and J ends, which lost 3 bases and 10 bases, there was a span of 6 bases. The CDR3 loop is CASSFGGKLFF. The CDR3 DNA reads as TGTGCCAGCAGTTTCGGGGGAAAACTGTTTTTT.

The rearrangement uses TRBV6-5 and TRBJ2-7, with D perhaps TRBD1 or TRBD2 (5 bases each). CDR3 length equals 16 residues. The V end was cut by 4 bases, the J end by 12 bases, with 28 bases between. Germline assignment: CDR1 MNHEY and CDR2 SVGAGI. The CDR3 DNA follows: TGTGCCAGCAGTTTCCACTCGTCGCAGGGAAGTGGGGGTCTGTACTTC. This gives the protein CASSFHSSQGSGGLYF.

The chain couples TRBV10-2 to TRBJ2-7; D call uncertain. V shed 3 bases and J shed 3 bases, with 6 bases lying between them. The CDR3 is made up of 12 amino acids. Germline assignment: CDR1 WSHSY and CDR2 SAAADI. The CDR3 DNA reads as TGCGCCAGCAGTGAAGGCGTCTACGAGCAGTACTTC. Translation gives CASSEGVYEQYF.

This sequence joins TRBV29-1 and TRBJ2-3; D unclear. CDR1 is SQVTM and CDR2 is ANQGSEA in the germline V gene. V shed 1 base and J shed 6 bases, with 8 bases lying between them. This CDR3 is 12 amino acids long. This chain's CDR3 is CSVEVAYDTQYF. CDR3 DNA: TGCAGCGTTGAAGTTGCTTACGATACGCAGTATTTT.

The chain joins TRBV7-6 to TRBJ2-1; D gene unclear. The germline gives CDR1 SGHVS, CDR2 FNYEAQ. Trimming left V 5 bases short and J 5 bases short, with 4 bases between. The CDR3 covers 11 residues. The DNA for the CDR3 is TGTGCCAGCAGCGGCCACAATGAGCAGTTCTTC. This gives the protein CASSGHNEQFF. The whole variable domain, remainder taken from reference TRBV7-6 and TRBJ2-1, is GAGVSQSPRYKVTKRGQDVALRCDPISGHVSLYWYRQALGQGPEFLTYFNYEAQQDKSGLPNDRFSAERPEGSISTLTIQRTEQRDSAMYRCASSGHNEQFFGPGTRLTVL.

The V and J genes are TRBV7-2 and TRBJ2-7; D is ambiguous. The CDR3 spans 13 residues. CDR1 is SGHTA, CDR2 FQGNSA, per germline. Trimming shortened V by 4 bases and J by 3 bases, and 10 bases separated the two germline ends. The CDR3 DNA reads as TGTGCCAGCAGCTCCGGACCCCGCTACGAGCAGTACTTC. Translated, it gives CASSSGPRYEQYF.

The V and J genes are TRBV10-3 and TRBJ2-1; D gene ambiguous. Per the germline V gene, CDR1 is ENHRY and CDR2 is SYGVKD. The CDR3 is 11 residues long. The V end lost 6 bases, the J end lost 10 bases, and 10 bases lay between the germline ends. CDR3 in DNA: TGTGCCATCAGAGGTTCCCGGGAGCAGTTCTTC. The encoded protein is CAIRGSREQFF.

This chain links TRBV7-3 with TRBJ2-1; D might be TRBD2 (5 bases). CDR1 and CDR2 from the germline V gene are SGHTA and FQGTGA. With 3 bases removed from V and 7 bases from J, the gap between germline ends came to 7 bases. The CDR3 has 12 residues. The CDR3 region has the DNA TGTGCCAGCAGCTTCACGGGGAATGAGCAGTTCTTC. Translated: CASSFTGNEQFF.

The chain is built from TRBV2 and TRBJ2-7, with 9 bases matching TRBD2. The CDR3 is made up of 15 amino acids. The trim removed 1 base at V and 3 bases at J, leaving 4 bases unmatched. Germline lookup yields CDR1 SNHLY and CDR2 FYNNEI. In DNA form, the CDR3 reads TGTGCCAGCAGTGAAGATCGAGCGGGAGGCTACGAGCAGTACTTC. It yields the protein CASSEDRAGGYEQYF.

This chain links TRBV5-1 with TRBJ2-6, with TRBD1 identical over 9 bases. The CDR3 length is 18 residues. V shed 3 bases and J 2 bases; nucleotides not matched to a gene: 9. Germline CDR1 is SGHRS and CDR2 is YFSETQ. CDR3 protein: CASSSSGTGKTGANVLTF. CDR3 nucleotide sequence: TGCGCCAGCAGCTCCTCCGGGACAGGGAAAACTGGGGCCAACGTCCTGACTTTC.

V usage is TRBV2 and J usage is TRBJ1-2, with 7 bases lining up with TRBD1. The CDR3 has 14 amino acids. V shed 9 bases and J 3 bases; nucleotides not matched to a gene: 10. CDR1 SNHLY and CDR2 FYNNEI come from the germline V gene. The CDR3 reads CARTPDRVDYGYTF. The CDR3 nucleotides read TGTGCCAGGACGCCAGACAGGGTGGACTATGGCTACACCTTC.